The clone carrying this TCR beta chain was recorded once. Its specificity is not known. Germline CDR1 reads MGHRA; CDR2 reads YSYEKL. CDR3 length: 17 residues. V was cut by 4 bases and J by 2 bases, with 15 bases left in between. Only in-frame clones appear in the TCRdb table, and some are missing; sequencing was by immunoSEQ multiplex PCR. The repertoire includes 65,000 to 70,000 clones, 70% to 90% of them detected once, and under 3.5% sits in the top ten. This sample is drawn from a study of a mutant IDH1 vaccine in newly diagnosed glioma. Study-level background: Most had both radiotherapy and temozolomide beforehand; others had only one.

Time point meaning: baseline, week 1 (first vaccination visit). Treatment in this sample: pre-vaccination baseline after standard-of-care therapy. The study's findings and limits: There seemed to be no relation between pseudoprogression and changes in top peripheral T cell clonotypes.

The TCR originated in a man aged 25 to 45 with glioma. The starting material was PBMCs, obtained from a glioma patient treated with radiotherapy, temozolomide or both. The chain uses TRBV4-1 and TRBJ1-6; D remains unclear. The CDR3 DNA sequence: TGCGCCAGCAGCCCATTCGGGTCGAGGACCTATAATTCACCCCTCCACTTT. Protein product: CASSPFGSRTYNSPLHF.